The subject of this entry is one TCR beta chain. The table lists this clonotype with a few counts. What antigen it recognizes has not been identified. Nothing much larger sits one base from this clone, and base qualities are not available. The sequencer was an Illumina MiSeq. In TCRdb, the public reads were trimmed at Q25 with fastp and aligned with MiXCR, with productive beta chains retained. Every distinct CDR3 protein forms one entry, paired with its most common genes and DNA. Here the sample has about 19,000 distinct CDR3 sequences; roughly 10% occur a single time. The leading ten clones occupy roughly 3% of the sample. The data belong to a study of type 1 regulatory T cells (dated by TCRdb to the early 2020s). Regarding the complete study: An in vitro protocol by which a Tr1-enriched, alloantigen-specific CD4 T cell product named T-allo10 was generated was characterized in the study. T-allo10 was being tested clinically in patients with hematological malignancies who were undergoing allogeneic hematopoietic stem cell transplantation.

The sequence derives from a human donor in good health. Sequencing input: CD4+ T cells, either the whole sample or a sorted fraction (not recorded which).

The CDR3: CSARRDGKSSYEQYF. The DNA reads as follows: TGCAGTGCCCGGAGAGACGGGAAGAGCTCCTACGAGCAGTACTTC. The chain joins TRBV20-1 to TRBJ2-7, with a weak D call of TRBD2 (5 bases match). Trimming removed 6 bases from V and 0 bases from J, leaving 18 bases between the germline ends. The CDR1 and CDR2 encoded by the germline V gene (reference sequence) are DFQATT and SNEGSKA. Its CDR3 holds 15 amino acids, cysteine through phenylalanine. The entry retains the CDR3 DNA only, 45 bases that are in frame from base 1.